The T cell receptor beta chain under discussion was sequenced for a study of T-cell reconstitution after alpha-beta-depleted transplantation in children. Trimming took 6 bases from V and 4 from J; bases not matched to a gene: 11. This CDR3 spans 15 amino acids. Looked up from germline, CDR1 is MNHNS and CDR2 is SASEGT. Library preparation (for TCRbeta) was performed with unique molecular identifiers. TCRdb reprocessed the PCR reads with MiXCR, giving one entry per CDR3 protein. The sample lists some 250,000 distinct CDR3 sequences; more than 10% were seen once. This clonotype has at least ten counts. The chain links TRBV6-1 to TRBJ1-2; TRBD1 matches at 7 bases. This sequence originates from a human donor who donated a stem cell graft to a child with acute lymphoblastic leukemia. Specimen: PBMCs from the stem cell graft donor, collected from the stem cell graft. CDR3 in DNA: TGTGCCAGCAGGAGACAGGGTCGGCCCATCTATGGCTACACCTTC. This codes for CASRRQGRPIYGYTF.